Each of the 14 T cell receptor beta chains below was sequenced from the same sample in a study of cytomegalovirus exposure and HLA in healthy donors. The repertoire was sequenced with immunoSEQ multiplex PCR; TCRdb's copy has only in-frame clones and lacks some. Among 130,000 to 150,000 clones listed, roughly 87% were seen once. Source material: PBMCs. The source is a woman younger than 35 in good health and CMV-seropositive.

This chain uses TRBV4-1 with TRBJ2-2; 9 bases fit TRBD2. The germline CDR1 and CDR2 sequences are MGHRA and YSYEKL. This CDR3 spans 18 amino acids. J lost 7 bases, V lost 2 bases, and 14 bases had no gene match. The CDR3 DNA sequence: TGCGCCAGCAGCCAACCGGGACTAGCAGTTGGCAGGGGCGGGGAGCTGTTTTTT. This translates into CASSQPGLAVGRGGELFF.

V usage is TRBV11-2 and J usage is TRBJ2-3, with D possibly TRBD2 on 6 matching bases. Trimming stripped 1 base from V and 4 bases from J, with 12 bases between. Germline values: CDR1 SGHAT, CDR2 FQNNGV. CDR3 length: 15 amino acids. CDR3 bases: TGTGCCAGCAGCTTAGGCCGAGGGGAGGCAGATACGCAGTATTTT. The encoded protein is CASSLGRGEADTQYF.

The chain couples TRBV7-6 to TRBJ2-5; 9 positions match TRBD2. Germline V gene data show CDR1 as SGHVS and CDR2 as FNYEAQ. The CDR3 is made up of 16 amino acids. V trimming: 5 bases; J trimming: 0 bases; junction bases outside the gene matches: 7. CDR3 DNA sequence: TGTGCCAGCAGCAGTCTAGCGGGGACGTACCAAGAGACCCAGTACTTC. Protein sequence: CASSSLAGTYQETQYF.

The V call is TRBV11-2, the J call TRBJ1-3; TRBD1 agrees at 9 bases. This CDR3 contains 16 residues. Germline CDR1 reads SGHAT; CDR2 reads FQNNGV. V gave up 8 bases and J gave up 1 base; unmatched junction bases: 9. CDR3 residues: CASGPGTGRSGNTIYF. The CDR3 region has the DNA TGTGCCAGCGGACCGGGGACAGGGAGATCTGGAAACACCATATATTTT.

As DNA, the CDR3 is TGTGCCAGCAGCTCACCCCTGAGGGCGGGAGAAGAGACCCAGTACTTC. This sequence encodes CASSSPLRAGEETQYF. This chain uses TRBV7-6 with TRBJ2-5; the match to TRBD2 covers 7 bases. Trimming removed 4 bases from V and 3 bases from J; junction bases left unmatched: 11. Germline loops: CDR1 SGHVS, CDR2 FNYEAQ. CDR3 size: 16 residues. Using reference TRBV7-6 and TRBJ2-5 for the parts outside the CDR3, the full variable domain is GAGVSQSPRYKVTKRGQDVALRCDPISGHVSLYWYRQALGQGPEFLTYFNYEAQQDKSGLPNDRFSAERPEGSISTLTIQRTEQRDSAMYRCASSSPLRAGEETQYFGPGTRLLVL.

The chain combines TRBV6-6 with TRBJ2-1; D ambiguous. Germline values: CDR1 MNHNY, CDR2 SVGAGI (reference sequence). This CDR3 region has 15 residues. Trimming stripped 2 bases from V and 1 base from J, with 9 bases between. The chain's CDR3 is CASSYPRASYNEQFF. The CDR3 bases are TGTGCCAGCAGTTACCCGAGAGCGTCCTACAATGAGCAGTTCTTC.

V gene TRBV18 combines with J gene TRBJ2-7; 12 nucleotides agree with TRBD2. J gave up 1 base and V 2 bases, and 3 bases lay outside the gene matches. There are 16 residues in the CDR3. CDR1 is KGHSH and CDR2 is LQKENI in the germline V gene. The CDR3 DNA follows: TGTGCCAGCTCACCAGGACTAGCGGGGTTGTCCTACGAGCAGTACTTC. Protein sequence: CASSPGLAGLSYEQYF.

The chain links TRBV28 to TRBJ2-7; a possible D gene is TRBD2 (6 bases). The V gene lost 6 bases and the J gene lost 3 bases, with 15 bases spanning the gap. The CDR3 extends over 14 amino acids. CDR1 is MDHEN and CDR2 is SYDVKM in the germline V gene. DNA of the CDR3: TGTGCCAGCAGCCCCCCGGGACTGATCTACGAGCAGTACTTC. It is translated as CASSPPGLIYEQYF.

The gene calls are TRBV4-3 and TRBJ1-3; D may be TRBD1 (5 bases). V lost 1 base, J lost 1 base, and 8 bases lay in between. The CDR3 contains 15 residues. CDR1 and CDR2 from the germline V gene are LGHNA and YSLEER. The DNA of the CDR3 is TGCGCCAGCAGCCAAGGCCAGGGATCTGGAAACACCATATATTTT. Translated, it gives CASSQGQGSGNTIYF.

This chain links TRBV2 with TRBJ2-2, with D possibly matching TRBD1 (6 bases). V gave up 1 base and J gave up 5 bases, with 17 bases separating them. Per the germline V gene, CDR1 is SNHLY and CDR2 is FYNNEI. The CDR3 is made up of 17 amino acids. The CDR3 DNA is TGTGCCAGCAGTGAAGGAGTTAGGACAGAGAGTACCGGGGAGCTGTTTTTT. The encoded protein is CASSEGVRTESTGELFF. Based on the CDR3 plus reference TRBV2 and TRBJ2-2, the full variable domain is EPEVTQTPSHQVTQMGQEVILRCVPISNHLYFYWYRQILGQKVEFLVSFYNNEISEKSEIFDDQFSVERPDGSNFTLKIRSTKLEDSAMYFCASSEGVRTESTGELFFGEGSRLTVL.

J is TRBJ1-2 and V is TRBV7-2, with TRBD1 matching over 9 bases. J was trimmed by 7 bases and V by 4 bases; bases with no gene match: 4. This CDR3 contains 13 residues. Germline CDR1 SGHTA, CDR2 FQGNSA. The CDR3 nucleotides read TGTGCCAGCAGCTATGGGACAGGGCTTGGCTACACCTTC. This sequence encodes CASSYGTGLGYTF.

J is TRBJ1-2 and V is TRBV9, with D possibly TRBD1 on 6 matching bases. CDR1 SGDLS and CDR2 YYNGEE come from the germline V gene. The CDR3 totals 16 residues. V lost 2 bases and J lost 4, with 18 bases in between. Written as DNA, the CDR3 is TGTGCCAGCAGCGTGGGGGATGTAGGGGGAGCCTATGGCTACACCTTC. Its protein is CASSVGDVGGAYGYTF.

The CDR3 DNA reads as TGTGCCTGGAGTGTGTCGAGGACTAGCACAGATACGCAGTATTTT. This gives the protein CAWSVSRTSTDTQYF. The V call is TRBV30, the J call TRBJ2-3, with D maybe TRBD2 (5 bases). The germline V gene has CDR1 GTSNPN and CDR2 SVGIG (reference sequence). This CDR3 contains 15 residues. The V gene lost 0 bases and the J gene lost 0 bases, with 10 bases spanning the gap.

The chain links TRBV6-1 to TRBJ2-7; perhaps TRBD2 as D (5 bases). The ends were cut back, 10 bases at V and 4 bases at J, with 20 bases in the middle. Germline CDR1 MNHNS, CDR2 SASEGT. CDR3 length: 14 residues. As DNA, the CDR3 is TGTGCCATCCAACCCCGAGGGTTACTGTACGAGCAGTACTTC. This sequence encodes CAIQPRGLLYEQYF.